This T cell receptor beta chain stems from a study of beta chain features in type 1 diabetes. Study background: Healthy donors, compared against patients, showed similar age, gender and cell yields. Findings of the study overall: In the patient group, naive, central memory and Treg TCRB repertoires seemed more alike than in the healthy donor group. Significant though moderate, a shortening of TCRB CDR3s appeared in all four CD4+ subsets of Type 1 diabetes patients.

The V end lost 4 bases, the J end lost 1 base, and 11 bases lay between the germline ends. Germline V gene sequence: CDR1 SQVTM, CDR2 ANQGSEA. CDR3 length: 14 residues. A few counts support this clone. The antigen is not known. Every isolated RNA sample was fully reverse transcribed, so sequencing captured expressed TCRB transcripts. Sequencing used immunoSEQ multiplex PCR; TCRdb keeps in-frame clones, though not all of them. This table holds around 690,000 clones, over 10% found once. Central memory, naive, regulatory and stem cell-like memory CD4+ cells were sorted by CD45RO/CCR7/CD25/CD127/CD95/CD27.

Sequencing was done on a sample of naive CD4+ T cells from blood. This TCR was recovered from a man aged 25 to 40 with type 1 diabetes. J is TRBJ2-1 and V is TRBV29-1; D gene unclear. The CDR3 reads CSVGDPFSYNEQFF. In nucleotides, the CDR3 is TGCAGCGTTGGAGACCCTTTTTCCTACAATGAGCAGTTCTTC.